These 25 T cell receptor beta chains were sequenced from one sample in a study of prognosis after radiotherapy for stage I lung cancer. Genomic DNA served as the source from which two-round multiplex PCR generated TCR beta CDR3 amplicons. Gene-specific TRBV and TRBJ primers were used in PCR round one. TCRdb reanalysed the multiplex PCR reads using MiXCR and keeps one entry per CDR3 protein. The sample has some 30,000 distinct CDR3 sequences, under 60% seen once; the top ten hold 16%. This specimen consisted of PBMCs, obtained before or after stereotactic body radiation therapy (not recorded which). The receptors shown here come from a donor over 45 with non-small cell lung cancer.

This clonotype was seen more than once but under ten times. A much bigger clone sits one base away, suggesting this may be a read error. This chain links TRBV12-3 or TRBV12-4 with TRBJ2-5, with 8 bases fitting TRBD1. CDR3 length: 14 residues. CDR3 in amino acids: CASSSDRGAETRYF. The CDR3 region has the DNA TGTGCCAGCAGTTCAGACAGGGGAGCGGAGACCCGGTACTTC.

J is TRBJ2-7 and V is TRBV14; 7 positions agree with TRBD1. The V gene's germline CDR1 is SGHDN and CDR2 FVKESK. The CDR3 is 16 residues long. V shed 4 bases and J 3 bases; nucleotides not matched to a gene: 12. CDR3 DNA: TGTGCCAGCAGCCCGATGGGGCGACAGGGAAACTACGAGCAGTACTTC. This sequence encodes CASSPMGRQGNYEQYF.

This clonotype was seen just once. The junction departs from the called germline gene at one end, perhaps through a read error. This sequence joins TRBV7-2 and TRBJ1-5; perhaps TRBD1 as D (5 bases). Germline lookup yields CDR1 SGHTA and CDR2 FQGNSA. The CDR3 length is 13 residues. CDR3 sequence: CASSLTGDHPQHF. The DNA for the CDR3 is TGTGCCAGCAGCCTGACGGGGGATCATCCCCAGCATTTT.

The chain has TRBV7-2 and TRBJ2-1; 7 positions match TRBD2. The CDR3 loop spans 17 amino acids. Germline V gene lookup returns CDR1 SGHTA and CDR2 FQGNSA. Trimming at V came to 3 bases and at J to 0 bases, leaving 8 bases not matched to a gene. The CDR3 nucleotides are TGTGCCAGCAGCTTCCCTCACGGCGGGAGCTCCTACAATGAGCAGTTCTTC. It codes for CASSFPHGGSSYNEQFF.

A single count supports this clonotype. The chain recombines TRBV6-9 with TRBJ1-2, with no clear D. CDR1 and CDR2 from the germline V gene are MNHGY and SVAAGI. The CDR3 is made up of 14 amino acids. The V gene lost 3 bases and the J gene lost 6 bases, with 14 bases spanning the gap. The CDR3 loop is CASSYSHGENGYTF. DNA for the CDR3: TGTGCCAGCAGTTACTCACATGGTGAGAATGGCTACACCTTC.

This clonotype is termed medium-sized. V and J are TRBV20-1 and TRBJ1-3; D unclear. The CDR3 length is 14 residues. Trimming took off 1 base at V and 0 bases at J, with 7 bases between the two ends. Germline CDR1 is DFQATT and CDR2 is SNEGSKA (reference sequence). CDR3 DNA: TGCAGTGCTAGAGGCGGAAGCTCTGGAAACACCATATATTTT. The encoded protein is CSARGGSSGNTIYF.

CDR3 in amino acids: CAWTDPGWEQYF. DNA of the CDR3: TGTGCCTGGACAGACCCAGGCTGGGAGCAGTACTTC. The V call is TRBV30, the J call TRBJ2-7; D is unclear. V was pared by 4 bases and J by 7 bases, with 14 bases between. CDR1 and CDR2 (germline): GTSNPN, SVGIG (reference sequence). The CDR3 length is 12 residues.

V and J are TRBV6-2 or TRBV6-3 and TRBJ1-5; TRBD1 agrees at 7 bases. Germline CDR1 reads MNHEY; CDR2 reads SVGEGT. This CDR3 has 14 amino acids. J was trimmed by 11 bases and V by 6 bases; bases with no gene match: 13. CDR3 loop: CASRQHRGDKTQHF. CDR3 in DNA: TGTGCCAGCAGGCAACACAGGGGCGATAAGACCCAGCATTTT.

Notes on this clonotype: This could be a read error, since a much larger clone is one nucleotide away. The CDR3 coding sequence is TGTGCCATCATTTCAACGGCTTCAGAGCAGTACTTC. Its protein is CAIISTASEQYF. The chain recombines TRBV7-9 with TRBJ2-7; unclear D gene. Germline V gives CDR1 SEHNR, CDR2 FQNEAQ (reference sequence). The CDR3 covers 12 residues. V lost 10 bases and J lost 7, with 17 bases in between. Using reference TRBV7-9 and TRBJ2-7 for the parts outside the CDR3, the full variable domain is DTGVSQNPRHKITKRGQNVTFRCDPISEHNRLYWYRQTLGQGPEFLTYFQNEAQLEKSRLLSDRFSAERPKGSFSTLEIQRTEQGDSAMYLCAIISTASEQYFGPGTRLTVT.

As regards this clonotype: This probably arose from a read error, given a far larger clone one base away. This chain uses TRBV2 with TRBJ1-5; D unclear. The CDR3 sequence is 13 residues long. The germline V gene encodes CDR1 SNHLY and CDR2 FYNNEI. The V end lost 6 bases, the J end lost 7 bases, and 13 bases lay between the germline ends. CDR3 nucleotide sequence: TGTGCCAGCAGCAACCCTGGGGAGCAGCCCCAGCATTTT. Amino acid sequence: CASSNPGEQPQHF. Full variable domain (missing parts from reference TRBV2 and TRBJ1-5): EPEVTQTPSHQVTQMGQEVILRCVPISNHLYFYWYRQILGQKVEFLVSFYNNEISEKSEIFDDQFSVERPDGSNFTLKIRSTKLEDSAMYFCASSNPGEQPQHFGDGTRLSIL.

This clonotype was seen at least ten times. J is TRBJ2-5 and V is TRBV11-1; the D is unclear. CDR3 length equals 12 residues. V lost 4 bases and J 3 bases, leaving 6 bases between the germline ends. Germline V lookup: CDR1 SGHAT, CDR2 FQDESV (reference sequence). The CDR3 DNA reads as TGTGCCAGCAGCTCCCATGAAGAGACCCAGTACTTC. Protein sequence: CASSSHEETQYF.

This clonotype was picked up many times. The rearrangement links TRBV7-9 to TRBJ1-1; D is unresolved. The V end was cut by 3 bases, the J end by 1 base, with 6 bases between. The CDR3 spans 13 residues. Per the germline V gene, CDR1 is SEHNR and CDR2 is FQNEAQ (reference sequence). The CDR3 DNA reads as TGTGCCAGCAGCTTGACCCAGAACACTGAAGCTTTCTTT. Amino acid sequence: CASSLTQNTEAFF.

V gene TRBV5-1 combines with J gene TRBJ2-2; a possible D gene is TRBD2 (5 bases). Germline CDR1 SGHRS, CDR2 YFSETQ. CDR3 length: 14 amino acids. This CDR3 is CDSTPRGRTGELFF. The CDR3 coding sequence is TGCGACAGTACCCCTAGAGGGCGGACCGGGGAGCTGTTTTTT.

Regarding this clonotype: The junction and the germline gene differ at one end; a read error may be behind it. V is TRBV3-1 and J is TRBJ2-5; either TRBD1 or TRBD2 may fit D (5 bases each). The CDR3 has 15 amino acids. Germline CDR1 is LGHDT and CDR2 is YNNKEL (reference sequence). CDR3 in DNA: TGTGCCAGCGGCCAAGATGGGGGATTCGGGGAGACCCAGTACTTC. Its protein is CASGQDGGFGETQYF.

This clonotype was found many times. The V call is TRBV7-2, the J call TRBJ2-7; D is unclear. The CDR3 length is 14 residues. Trimming pared 1 base from V and 2 bases from J, leaving 9 bases between. CDR1 and CDR2 (germline): SGHTA, FQGNSA. DNA for the CDR3: TGTGCCAGCAGCTTAGGCCCAACTACCTACGAGCAGTACTTC. Translation gives CASSLGPTTYEQYF.

The chain combines TRBV12-3 or TRBV12-4 with TRBJ1-1; unclear D gene. There are 15 residues in the CDR3. Trimming cost V 3 bases and J 8 bases, with 19 bases left between them. CDR3 sequence: CASSFWRPLVTEAFF. The CDR3 DNA sequence: TGTGCCAGCAGTTTCTGGCGCCCACTTGTGACCGAAGCTTTCTTT.

This clonotype was observed many times. The CDR3, as DNA: TGTGCCAGTAGTATTTTGCCGGGAGTAACCTACGAGCAGTACTTC. Residues: CASSILPGVTYEQYF. The chain links TRBV19 to TRBJ2-7; TRBD2 is a possible D gene (6 bases). This CDR3 comprises 15 residues. Germline lookup yields CDR1 LNHDA and CDR2 SQIVND (reference sequence). Between the trimmed V and J ends, which lost 3 bases and 2 bases, there was a span of 14 bases.

A word on this clonotype: Relative to the germline gene, one junction end is altered; a read error may explain this. The V gene is TRBV20-1, the J gene TRBJ2-2; D remains ambiguous. The CDR3 sequence is 12 residues long. Germline CDR1 DFQATT, CDR2 SNEGSKA (reference sequence). CDR3 residues: CSASTGTGELFF. CDR3 coding DNA: TGCAGTGCTAGTACTGGCACCGGTGAGCTGTTTTTT.

The V and J genes are TRBV24-1 and TRBJ2-1, with TRBD2 identical over 10 bases. The CDR3 runs 16 residues. V trimming: 4 bases; J trimming: 9 bases; junction bases outside the gene matches: 11. Germline CDR1 and CDR2: KGHDR and SFDVKD. The CDR3: CATSDSTSGPTGEQFF. CDR3 DNA sequence: TGTGCCACCAGTGACTCGACTAGCGGGCCAACGGGTGAGCAGTTCTTC.

This clonotype came up many times. J is TRBJ1-4 and V is TRBV6-5, with D possibly being TRBD1 (6 bases). This CDR3 spans 16 amino acids. Per germline, CDR1 MNHEY and CDR2 SVGAGI. V lost 0 bases and J 3 bases, leaving 11 bases between the germline ends. CDR3 sequence reads: CASSYSGTSPNEKLFF. CDR3 bases: TGTGCCAGCAGTTACTCCGGGACATCGCCTAATGAAAAACTGTTTTTT.

At least ten counts were recorded for this clonotype. The chain employs TRBV11-3 and TRBJ1-2; D gene ambiguous. The CDR3 has 13 residues. Germline V gene data show CDR1 as SGHNT and CDR2 as YENEEA. With 6 bases removed from V and 2 bases from J, the gap between germline ends came to 10 bases. CDR3 protein: CASSSGRNYGYTF. CDR3 nucleotides: TGTGCCAGCAGTTCCGGACGGAACTATGGCTACACCTTC. Combining the CDR3 with reference TRBV11-3 and TRBJ1-2 gives the whole variable domain EAGVVQSPRYKIIEKKQPVAFWCNPISGHNTLYWYLQNLGQGPELLIRYENEEAVDDSQLPKDRFSAERLKGVDSTLKIQPAELGDSAVYLCASSSGRNYGYTFGSGTRLTVV.

Note on this clonotype: The junction and the germline gene differ at one end; a read error may be behind it. The chain has TRBV6-1 and TRBJ1-2; D perhaps matches TRBD1 (6 bases). The germline CDR1 and CDR2 sequences are MNHNS and SASEGT. The CDR3 sequence is 15 residues long. CDR3 nucleotides: TGTGCCAGCAGTGTCTCAGGGGAGAGTACCTATTGCTACACCTTC. Its translation is CASSVSGESTYCYTF.

As regards this clonotype: A read error is likely, as this CDR3 ends without the conserved phenylalanine or tryptophan. The rearrangement uses TRBV2 and TRBJ1-2, with D uncertain. This CDR3 is built from 14 residues. Germline-derived CDR1 and CDR2 are SNHLY and FYNNEI. With 6 bases removed from V and 3 bases from J, the gap between germline ends came to 14 bases. CDR3 DNA sequence: TGTGCCAGCAGCCTAGACGGAAGGTACTATGGCTACACCCTC. Its protein product is CASSLDGRYYGYTL.

The chain joins TRBV27 to TRBJ2-3; the match to TRBD2 covers 8 bases. J lost 9 bases, V lost 6 bases, and 11 bases had no gene match. Germline CDR1 MNHEY, CDR2 SMNVEV (reference sequence). The CDR3 length is 14 residues. CDR3 coding DNA: TGTGCCAGCAGGCCGGGACTAGAGTTCACGACGCAGTATTTT. It specifies CASRPGLEFTTQYF.

The chain carries TRBV28 and TRBJ1-2; D perhaps matches TRBD1 (6 bases). This CDR3 is 13 amino acids long. V was clipped by 3 bases and J by 6 bases, with 11 bases between them. The germline V gene encodes CDR1 MDHEN and CDR2 SYDVKM. In DNA, the CDR3 is TGTGCCAGCAGTTTGGGAGGGGGGGATGGCTACACCTTC. This encodes CASSLGGGDGYTF.